The 12 T cell receptor beta chains below all came from one sample that was sequenced in a study of regulatory T cells in long-lasting Graves disease. Relying on iRepertoire HTBI primers and Arm-PCR of CDR3 regions, the team built TCR beta libraries. TCRdb called the multiplex PCR reads again in MiXCR, with one record for every CDR3 protein. The sample lists 350,000 to 550,000 distinct CDR3 sequences; less than 15% were seen once. Described time point: newly diagnosed GD, antithyroid drugs for less than 3 months. PBMC RNA was the source of the TCR library. These same records also appear under a second study, on T cells in Graves' hyperthyroidism and ophthalmopathy.

The source was peripheral blood mononuclear cells (PBMCs), collected at new diagnosis, from a patient treated with antithyroid drugs. These receptors were taken from a woman between 45 and 65 years old with Graves disease.

The table lists this clonotype with many counts. The chain couples TRBV5-5 to TRBJ1-1; TRBD1 matches at 7 bases. V dropped 2 bases and J dropped 4; count of bases not matched to a gene: 11. The CDR3 consists of 16 residues. The germline V gene encodes CDR1 SGHKS and CDR2 YYEKEE (reference sequence). CDR3 coding DNA: TGTGCCAGCAGCTTTTCCGGGGGCTGGGACAGCACTGAAGCTTTCTTT. Amino acid sequence: CASSFSGGWDSTEAFF.

This clonotype was found a few times. V usage is TRBV20-1 and J usage is TRBJ1-5; no definite D call. Trimming stripped 1 base from V and 9 bases from J, with 13 bases between. The CDR3 spans 13 residues. Germline-derived CDR1 and CDR2 are DFQATT and SNEGSKA (reference sequence). The CDR3 sequence: CSARGSGARPQHF. In nucleotides, the CDR3 is TGCAGTGCTAGAGGTTCAGGCGCTAGGCCCCAGCATTTT.

This clonotype was found a few times. The gene calls are TRBV7-9 and TRBJ2-1; 8 bases are a match to TRBD2. CDR3 length equals 15 residues. The germline V gene has CDR1 SEHNR and CDR2 FQNEAQ (reference sequence). V lost 6 bases and J lost 8; bases outside the gene matches: 12. Written as DNA, the CDR3 is TGTGCCAGCAGACTACCTGGGACTAGTCTAGATGAGCAGTTCTTC. Its protein product is CASRLPGTSLDEQFF.

With respect to this clonotype: Germline and junction disagree at one end, which may indicate a read error. Here the CDR3 DNA reads TGTGTCAGCAGCTTTATGGGAGCCCAAGAGACCCAGTACTTC. This encodes CVSSFMGAQETQYF. The chain recombines TRBV11-2 with TRBJ2-5; TRBD2 is a possible D gene (5 bases). The CDR3 runs 14 residues. Looked up from germline, CDR1 is SGHAT and CDR2 is FQNNGV.

The genes are TRBV12-3 or TRBV12-4 and TRBJ2-7; 7 bases map to TRBD1. This CDR3 contains 15 residues. V lost 6 bases, J lost 6 bases, and 14 bases stayed unmatched. The CDR3 DNA is TGTGCCAGCAGGCGTTACACAGGGGCCGGGGTCGAGCAGTACTTC. It specifies CASRRYTGAGVEQYF.

This clonotype showed up many times. The rearrangement uses TRBV5-1 and TRBJ2-1, with 12 nucleotides matching TRBD2. Per the germline V gene, CDR1 is SGHRS and CDR2 is YFSETQ. V lost 3 bases to trimming and J lost 1 base; unmatched junction nucleotides: 2. The CDR3 length is 16 residues. The chain's CDR3 is CASSWGLAGSYNEQFF. In DNA form, the CDR3 reads TGCGCCAGCAGCTGGGGACTAGCGGGTTCCTACAATGAGCAGTTCTTC. The complete variable domain, with remaining parts taken from reference TRBV5-1 and TRBJ2-1, reads KAGVTQTPRYLIKTRGQQVTLSCSPISGHRSVSWYQQTPGQGLQFLFEYFSETQRNKGNFPGRFSGRQFSNSRSEMNVSTLELGDSALYLCASSWGLAGSYNEQFFGPGTRLTVL.

The V gene is TRBV7-3, the J gene TRBJ2-1; 7 positions agree with TRBD1. The germline V gene has CDR1 SGHTA and CDR2 FQGTGA. This CDR3 has 15 residues. J gave up 5 bases and V 5 bases, and 9 bases lay outside the gene matches. DNA of the CDR3: TGTGCCAGCAGCACGGCTCGGGACAGTAACAATGAGCAGTTCTTC. This codes for CASSTARDSNNEQFF.

The chain joins TRBV12-3 or TRBV12-4 to TRBJ2-3; maybe TRBD1 (6 bases). The DNA matches TRBJ2-5 better at its end, which makes the J call doubtful. This CDR3 comprises 13 residues. DNA for the CDR3: TGTGCCAGCAGCTCCGGGACATGTGAAACCCAGTACTTC. This codes for CASSSGTCETQYF.

This clonotype was seen many times. The V call is TRBV7-3, the J call TRBJ2-2; possible D gene TRBD2, 5 bases. Trimming shortened V by 5 bases and J by 2 bases, and 9 bases separated the two germline ends. The CDR3 sequence is 14 residues long. Germline loops: CDR1 SGHTA, CDR2 FQGTGA. CDR3 sequence reads: CASSQGLNTGELFF. The DNA of the CDR3 is TGTGCCAGCAGCCAAGGACTCAACACCGGGGAGCTGTTTTTT.

This clonotype was recorded at least ten times. The chain has TRBV7-3 and TRBJ2-1, with 10 nucleotides matching TRBD2. Germline CDR1 reads SGHTA; CDR2 reads FQGTGA. The CDR3 loop spans 15 amino acids. V trimming: 4 bases; J trimming: 2 bases; junction bases outside the gene matches: 2. The CDR3 sequence: CASSSTSGTYNEQFF. The CDR3 bases are TGTGCCAGCAGCTCCACTAGCGGGACCTACAATGAGCAGTTCTTC.

In this sample, this clonotype turned up many times. The chain recombines TRBV6-2 or TRBV6-3 with TRBJ2-7; 7 nucleotides line up with TRBD2. In germline, CDR1 is MNHEY, CDR2 SVGEGT. Germline trimming cut 7 bases from V and 1 base from J; bases unmatched to any gene: 4. This CDR3 contains 13 residues. The CDR3 sequence: CASTAGLSYEQYF. CDR3 coding DNA: TGTGCCAGCACCGCGGGACTATCCTACGAGCAGTACTTC.

This clonotype was recorded many times. The rearrangement uses TRBV28 and TRBJ2-7; 8 bases match TRBD2. The CDR3 is 14 residues long. Germline assignment: CDR1 MDHEN and CDR2 SYDVKM. J was trimmed by 2 bases and V by 6 bases; bases with no gene match: 6. CDR3 coding DNA: TGTGCCAGCAGAGGAGCGGGAGTCCCCTACGAGCAGTACTTC. Its protein product is CASRGAGVPYEQYF.